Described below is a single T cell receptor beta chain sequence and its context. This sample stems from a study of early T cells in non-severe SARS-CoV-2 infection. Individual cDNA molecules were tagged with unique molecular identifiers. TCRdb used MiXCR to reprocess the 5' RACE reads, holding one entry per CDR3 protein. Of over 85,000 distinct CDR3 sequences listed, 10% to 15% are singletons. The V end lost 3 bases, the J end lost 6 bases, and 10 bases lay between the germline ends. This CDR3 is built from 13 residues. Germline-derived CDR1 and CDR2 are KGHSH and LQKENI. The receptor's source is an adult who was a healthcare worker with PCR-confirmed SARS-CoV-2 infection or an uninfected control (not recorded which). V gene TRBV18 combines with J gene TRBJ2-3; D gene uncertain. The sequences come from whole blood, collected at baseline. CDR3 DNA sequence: TGTGCCAGCTCACCCCAGTTCGGCGATACGCAGTATTTT. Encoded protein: CASSPQFGDTQYF.